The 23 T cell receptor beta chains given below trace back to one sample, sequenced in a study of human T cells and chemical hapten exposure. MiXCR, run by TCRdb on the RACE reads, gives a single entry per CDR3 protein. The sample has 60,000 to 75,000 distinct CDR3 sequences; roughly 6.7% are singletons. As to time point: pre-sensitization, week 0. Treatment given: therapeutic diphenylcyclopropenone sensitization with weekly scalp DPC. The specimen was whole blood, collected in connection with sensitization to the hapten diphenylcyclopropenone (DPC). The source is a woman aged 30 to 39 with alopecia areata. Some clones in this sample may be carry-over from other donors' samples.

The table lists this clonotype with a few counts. The CDR3 region has the DNA TGTGCCAGCAGCCAGAGGGACGGTGAAGCTTTCTTT. It translates to CASSQRDGEAFF. This chain joins TRBV14 and TRBJ1-1; tentatively, D is TRBD1 (5 bases). V lost 3 bases to trimming and J lost 7 bases, with 9 bases between them. Germline CDR1 is SGHDN and CDR2 is FVKESK. The CDR3 has 12 residues.

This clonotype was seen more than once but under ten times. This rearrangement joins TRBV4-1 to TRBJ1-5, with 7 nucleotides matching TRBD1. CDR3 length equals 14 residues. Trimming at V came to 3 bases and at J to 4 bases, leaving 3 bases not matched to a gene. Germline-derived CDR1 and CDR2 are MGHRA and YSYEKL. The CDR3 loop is CASSQDRINQPQHF. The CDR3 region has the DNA TGCGCCAGCAGCCAGGACAGGATTAATCAGCCCCAGCATTTT.

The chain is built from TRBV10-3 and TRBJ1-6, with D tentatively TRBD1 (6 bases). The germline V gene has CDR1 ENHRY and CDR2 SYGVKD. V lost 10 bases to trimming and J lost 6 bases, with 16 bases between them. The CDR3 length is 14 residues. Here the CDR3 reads CATAARDTNSPLHF. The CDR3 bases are TGTGCCACCGCGGCCCGGGACACTAATTCACCCCTCCACTTT.

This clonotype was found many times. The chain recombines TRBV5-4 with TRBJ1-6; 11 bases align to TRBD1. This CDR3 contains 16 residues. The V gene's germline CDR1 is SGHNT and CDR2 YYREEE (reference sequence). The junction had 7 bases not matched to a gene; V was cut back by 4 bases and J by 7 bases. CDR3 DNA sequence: TGTGCCAGCAGCACCCGGACAGGGGGCGGCAATTCACCCCTCCACTTT. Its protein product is CASSTRTGGGNSPLHF.

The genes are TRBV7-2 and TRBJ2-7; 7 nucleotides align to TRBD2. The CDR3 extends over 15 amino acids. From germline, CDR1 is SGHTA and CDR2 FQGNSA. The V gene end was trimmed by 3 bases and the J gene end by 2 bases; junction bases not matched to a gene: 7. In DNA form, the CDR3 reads TGTGCCAGCAGCTTTTCCCCTAGCGGACCCTACGAGCAGTACTTC. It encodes CASSFSPSGPYEQYF.

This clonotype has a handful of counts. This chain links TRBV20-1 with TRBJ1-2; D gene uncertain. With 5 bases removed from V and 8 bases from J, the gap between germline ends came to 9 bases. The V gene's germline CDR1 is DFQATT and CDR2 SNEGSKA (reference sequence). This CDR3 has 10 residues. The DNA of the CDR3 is TGCAGTGCTCCAGTCATGGGCTACACCTTC. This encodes CSAPVMGYTF.

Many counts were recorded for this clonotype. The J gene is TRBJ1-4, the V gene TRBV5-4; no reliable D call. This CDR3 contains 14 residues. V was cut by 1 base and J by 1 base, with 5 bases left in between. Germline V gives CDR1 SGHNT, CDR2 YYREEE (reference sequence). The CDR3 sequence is CASSLYLTNEKLFF. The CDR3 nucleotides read TGTGCCAGCAGCTTGTATCTAACTAATGAAAAACTGTTTTTT.

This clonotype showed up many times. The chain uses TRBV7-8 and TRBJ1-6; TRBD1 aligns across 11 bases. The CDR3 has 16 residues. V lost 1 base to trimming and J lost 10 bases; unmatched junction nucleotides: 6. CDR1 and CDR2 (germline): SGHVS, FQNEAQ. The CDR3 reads CASSLGPGTGGSPLHF. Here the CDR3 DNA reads TGTGCCAGCAGCTTAGGCCCCGGGACAGGGGGATCACCCCTCCACTTT.

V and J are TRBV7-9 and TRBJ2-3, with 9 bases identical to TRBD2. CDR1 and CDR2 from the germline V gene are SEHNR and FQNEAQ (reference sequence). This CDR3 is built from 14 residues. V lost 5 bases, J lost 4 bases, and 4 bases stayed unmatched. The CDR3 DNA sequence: TGTGCCAGCAGCCCGGGACTAGCAGCAGATACGCAGTATTTT. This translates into CASSPGLAADTQYF.

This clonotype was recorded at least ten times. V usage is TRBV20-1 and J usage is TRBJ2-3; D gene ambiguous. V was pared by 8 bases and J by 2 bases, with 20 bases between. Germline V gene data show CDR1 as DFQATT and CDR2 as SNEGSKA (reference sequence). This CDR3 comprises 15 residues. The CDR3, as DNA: TGCAGTAGTAAGAAGCCCCACCAATACACAGATACGCAGTATTTT. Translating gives CSSKKPHQYTDTQYF.

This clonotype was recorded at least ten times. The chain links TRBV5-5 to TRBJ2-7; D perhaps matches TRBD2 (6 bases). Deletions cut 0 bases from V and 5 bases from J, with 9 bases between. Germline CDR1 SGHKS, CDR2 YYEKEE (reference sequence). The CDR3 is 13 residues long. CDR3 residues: CASSLAGVDEQYF. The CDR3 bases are TGTGCCAGCAGCTTGGCGGGGGTCGACGAGCAGTACTTC.

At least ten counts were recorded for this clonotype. The CDR3 here is CASSLGAANQPQHF. DNA for the CDR3: TGTGCCAGCAGCTTAGGGGCGGCCAATCAGCCCCAGCATTTT. The rearrangement uses TRBV7-9 and TRBJ1-5, with D uncertain. V lost 1 base to trimming and J lost 3 bases, with 7 bases between them. CDR3 size: 14 residues. CDR1 is SEHNR and CDR2 is FQNEAQ in the germline V gene (reference sequence).

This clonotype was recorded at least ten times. CDR3 sequence (DNA): TGTGCCAGCAGTTTACGCCAGGTAAATCAGCCCCAGCATTTT. Protein: CASSLRQVNQPQHF. The chain combines TRBV12-3 or TRBV12-4 with TRBJ1-5; no clear D gene. The CDR3 totals 14 residues. The V end was cut by 2 bases, the J end by 4 bases, with 9 bases between.

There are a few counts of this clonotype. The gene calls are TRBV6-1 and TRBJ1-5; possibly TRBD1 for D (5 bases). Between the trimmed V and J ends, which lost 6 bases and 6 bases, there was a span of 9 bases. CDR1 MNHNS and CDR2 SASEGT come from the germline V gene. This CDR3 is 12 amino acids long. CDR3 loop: CASRSGFQPQHF. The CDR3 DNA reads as TGTGCCAGCAGATCAGGGTTTCAGCCCCAGCATTTT.

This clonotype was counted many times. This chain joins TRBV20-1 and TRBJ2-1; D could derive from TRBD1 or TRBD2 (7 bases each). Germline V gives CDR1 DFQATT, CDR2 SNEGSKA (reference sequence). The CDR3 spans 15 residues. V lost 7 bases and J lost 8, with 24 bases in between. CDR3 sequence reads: CSVQGRAGGRYEQFF. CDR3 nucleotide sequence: TGCAGTGTCCAAGGGAGGGCAGGGGGTCGATATGAGCAGTTCTTC.

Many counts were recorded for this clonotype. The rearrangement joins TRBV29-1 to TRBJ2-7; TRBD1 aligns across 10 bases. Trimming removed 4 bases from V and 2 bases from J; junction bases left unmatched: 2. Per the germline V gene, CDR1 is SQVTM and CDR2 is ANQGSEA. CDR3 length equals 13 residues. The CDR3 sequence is CSVGDRGPYEQYF. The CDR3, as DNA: TGCAGCGTTGGGGACAGGGGCCCCTACGAGCAGTACTTC.

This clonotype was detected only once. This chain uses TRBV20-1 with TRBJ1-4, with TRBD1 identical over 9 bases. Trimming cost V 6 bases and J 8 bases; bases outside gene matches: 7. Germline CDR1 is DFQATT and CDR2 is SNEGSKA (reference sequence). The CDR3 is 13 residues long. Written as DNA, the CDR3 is TGCAGTGCGAGGACAGGGGTCGCGGAAAAACTGTTTTTT. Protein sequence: CSARTGVAEKLFF.

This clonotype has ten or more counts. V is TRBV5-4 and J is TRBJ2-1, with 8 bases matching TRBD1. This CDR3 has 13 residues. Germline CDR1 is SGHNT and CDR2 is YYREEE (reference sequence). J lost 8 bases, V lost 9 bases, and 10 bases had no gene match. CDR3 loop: CATTQDRVHEQFF. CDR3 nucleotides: TGTGCCACCACTCAGGACAGGGTCCATGAGCAGTTCTTC.

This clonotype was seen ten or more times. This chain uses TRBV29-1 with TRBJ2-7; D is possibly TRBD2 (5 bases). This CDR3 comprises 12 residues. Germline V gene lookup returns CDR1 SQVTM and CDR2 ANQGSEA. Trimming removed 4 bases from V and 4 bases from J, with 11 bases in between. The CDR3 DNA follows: TGCAGCGTTGTCACTAGTCTTTACGAGCAGTACTTC. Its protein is CSVVTSLYEQYF.

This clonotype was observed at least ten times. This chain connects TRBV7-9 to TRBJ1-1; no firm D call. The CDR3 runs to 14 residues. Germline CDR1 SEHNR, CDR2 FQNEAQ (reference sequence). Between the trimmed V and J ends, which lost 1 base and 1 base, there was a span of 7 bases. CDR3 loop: CASSLENRNTEAFF. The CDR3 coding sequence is TGTGCCAGCAGCTTAGAGAACAGGAACACTGAAGCTTTCTTT.

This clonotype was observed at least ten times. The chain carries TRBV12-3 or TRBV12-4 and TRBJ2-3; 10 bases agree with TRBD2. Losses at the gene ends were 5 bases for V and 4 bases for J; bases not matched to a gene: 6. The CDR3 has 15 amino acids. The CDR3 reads CASSVLAGVSDTQYF. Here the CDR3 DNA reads TGTGCCAGCAGTGTGCTAGCGGGGGTGTCAGATACGCAGTATTTT.

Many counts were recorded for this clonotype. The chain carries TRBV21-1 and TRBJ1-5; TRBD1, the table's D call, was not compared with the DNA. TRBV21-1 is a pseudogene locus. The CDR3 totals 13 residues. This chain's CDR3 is CASSLRGGQPQHF. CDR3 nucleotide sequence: TGTGCCAGCAGCCTGAGGGGGGGTCAGCCCCAGCATTTT.

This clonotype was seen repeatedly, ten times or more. CDR3 protein: CASSLFMEAEAFF. DNA for the CDR3: TGTGCCAGCAGCTTATTTATGGAGGCTGAAGCTTTCTTT. This chain connects TRBV7-6 to TRBJ1-1; no clear D. This CDR3 region has 13 residues. CDR1 and CDR2 (germline): SGHVS, FNYEAQ. V shed 2 bases and J shed 6 bases, with 10 bases lying between them.